This T cell receptor (beta chain) derives from a study of T cells in Graves' hyperthyroidism and ophthalmopathy. The study excluded patients with uncontrolled infection, other autoimmune disease, pregnancy or lactation. Extraction of PBMCs used roughly 9.6 ml of fresh peripheral blood. J was trimmed by 1 base and V by 4 bases; bases with no gene match: 9. Looked up from germline, CDR1 is SQVTM and CDR2 is ANQGSEA. This CDR3 has 15 residues. Amplified regions were TCR beta CDR3 sequences from RNA transcripts. Using the HTBI primer set, a first-round RT-PCR was run on the TCR CDR3. TCRdb re-derived calls from the multiplex PCR reads in MiXCR, one entry per CDR3 protein. The sample lists roughly 500,000 distinct CDR3 sequences, around 14% seen once, with 5.8% in the top ten. This clonotype was seen repeatedly, ten times or more.

The receptor was derived from a woman aged 25 to 45 with Graves' hyperthyroidism that later progressed to Graves' ophthalmopathy. Sequencing was done on a sample of blood. The V call is TRBV29-1, the J call TRBJ2-5; 7 bases are shared with TRBD1. CDR3 residues: CSVVPWAGGQETQYF. The CDR3 DNA sequence: TGCAGCGTTGTCCCCTGGGCAGGGGGCCAAGAGACCCAGTACTTC.